These 30 T cell receptor beta chains share one sample of origin, sequenced in a study of early T cells in non-severe SARS-CoV-2 infection. TCRdb fed the 5' RACE reads into MiXCR, producing one record per CDR3 protein. The top ten clones hold approximately 8% of a sample with just under 85,000 distinct CDR3 sequences, 10% of them seen once. The specimen comprised whole blood, sampled at baseline. The receptors were sampled from an adult who was a healthcare worker with PCR-confirmed SARS-CoV-2 infection or an uninfected control (not recorded which).

The chain joins TRBV19 to TRBJ1-5, with TRBD1 matching 9 bases. Germline CDR1 and CDR2: LNHDA and SQIVND (reference sequence). The V segment lost 5 bases and the J segment 9 bases; nucleotides outside the gene matches: 5. CDR3 length equals 13 residues. The CDR3 loop reads CASSGQGLGPQHF. As DNA, the CDR3 is TGTGCCAGTAGTGGACAGGGGCTAGGGCCCCAGCATTTT.

This chain joins TRBV5-1 and TRBJ2-5; D unclear. The CDR3 has 12 amino acids. Germline values: CDR1 SGHRS, CDR2 YFSETQ. V lost 0 bases to trimming and J lost 7 bases, with 7 bases between them. CDR3: CASSLAMGTQYF. In DNA, the CDR3 is TGCGCCAGCAGCTTGGCCATGGGGACCCAGTACTTC.

J is TRBJ1-5 and V is TRBV28, with D possibly being TRBD1 (5 bases). The CDR3 is 16 amino acids. The germline V gene encodes CDR1 MDHEN and CDR2 SYDVKM. Trimming cost V 3 bases and J 4 bases, with 16 bases left between them. The CDR3 loop is CASSFERGIGNQPQHF. CDR3 DNA sequence: TGTGCCAGCAGTTTTGAACGGGGCATAGGAAATCAGCCCCAGCATTTT.

The table lists this clonotype with a few counts. The chain recombines TRBV28 with TRBJ1-2; no clear D gene. V shed 7 bases and J shed 2 bases, with 11 bases lying between them. This CDR3 spans 13 amino acids. The germline CDR1 and CDR2 sequences are MDHEN and SYDVKM. CDR3 sequence: CASTVRGNYGYTF. The CDR3, as DNA: TGTGCCAGCACTGTCCGGGGAAACTATGGCTACACCTTC.

This clonotype was seen a handful of times. The chain has TRBV20-1 and TRBJ2-1; TRBD2 agrees at 11 bases. Germline CDR1 reads DFQATT; CDR2 reads SNEGSKA (reference sequence). This CDR3 comprises 17 residues. V was clipped by 6 bases and J by 3 bases; unmatched bases: 13. CDR3 DNA: TGCAGTGCGGCAGGTGGGCTAGCGGGAGGAGGCTACAATGAGCAGTTCTTC. Amino acids: CSAAGGLAGGGYNEQFF.

This clonotype was seen a handful of times. J is TRBJ2-1 and V is TRBV24-1, with TRBD2 matching over 12 bases. The CDR3 runs 15 residues. With 5 bases clipped from V and 10 bases from J, the junction kept 8 bases outside the gene matches. Germline assignment: CDR1 KGHDR and CDR2 SFDVKD. The CDR3 spells CATSVTTSGSTEQFF. In nucleotides, the CDR3 is TGTGCCACCAGTGTTACGACTAGCGGGAGTACGGAGCAGTTCTTC.

The J gene is TRBJ1-5, the V gene TRBV7-9; D is undetermined. The CDR3 is 18 amino acids. V gave up 2 bases and J gave up 2 bases, with 19 bases separating them. Germline-derived CDR1 and CDR2 are SEHNR and FQNEAQ (reference sequence). The CDR3: CASSLYVRGGGGNQPQHF. Here the CDR3 DNA reads TGTGCCAGCAGCTTATATGTCCGTGGAGGAGGCGGCAATCAGCCCCAGCATTTT. The whole variable domain, filled in from reference TRBV7-9 and TRBJ1-5, reads DTGVSQNPRHKITKRGQNVTFRCDPISEHNRLYWYRQTLGQGPEFLTYFQNEAQLEKSRLLSDRFSAERPKGSFSTLEIQRTEQGDSAMYLCASSLYVRGGGGNQPQHFGDGTRLSIL.

CDR3 sequence reads: CASSLLAAEQYF. CDR3 nucleotide sequence: TGTGCCAGCAGTTTGTTGGCGGCAGAGCAGTACTTC. The chain has TRBV12-3 or TRBV12-4 and TRBJ2-7, with D unresolved. The V gene lost 3 bases and the J gene lost 7 bases, with 10 bases spanning the gap. CDR3 length: 12 residues.

This clonotype has ten or more counts. The genes are TRBV11-2 and TRBJ2-1; 13 bases line up with TRBD2. Per the germline V gene, CDR1 is SGHAT and CDR2 is FQNNGV. The CDR3 has 22 amino acids. V lost 5 bases, J lost 3 bases, and 22 bases stayed unmatched. CDR3 DNA sequence: TGTGCCAGCAGCGCAATACGGTCCCAACTAGCGGGAGGGAAGAGGGGCTACAATGAGCAGTTCTTC. Amino acid sequence: CASSAIRSQLAGGKRGYNEQFF.

The chain recombines TRBV5-1 with TRBJ2-1; TRBD1 agrees at 8 bases. J lost 5 bases, V lost 2 bases, and 6 bases had no gene match. The CDR3 sequence is 15 residues long. Germline V gives CDR1 SGHRS, CDR2 YFSETQ. The CDR3 nucleotides are TGCGCCAGCAGCTTACAGGGGGAGTTTAACAATGAGCAGTTCTTC. It translates to CASSLQGEFNNEQFF.

This clonotype has a count of ten or more. The chain links TRBV5-1 to TRBJ2-1, with D unresolved. With 2 bases removed from V and 8 bases from J, the gap between germline ends came to 5 bases. Germline CDR1 SGHRS, CDR2 YFSETQ. The CDR3 is made up of 11 amino acids. CDR3 coding DNA: TGCGCCAGCAGCTTCCTGGATGAGCAGTTCTTC. It specifies CASSFLDEQFF.

This clonotype was counted at least ten times. The chain has TRBV12-3 or TRBV12-4 and TRBJ2-7; no definite D call. Trimming removed 2 bases at V and 3 bases at J, with 2 bases between. The CDR3 is 11 amino acids. CDR3 region: CASSLNYEQYF. The CDR3 DNA is TGTGCCAGCAGTTTAAACTACGAGCAGTACTTC.

This rearrangement joins TRBV25-1 to TRBJ2-2, with 7 bases that match TRBD2. CDR1 is MGHDK, CDR2 SYGVNS, per germline. V lost 9 bases to trimming and J lost 4 bases; unmatched junction nucleotides: 11. The CDR3 has 15 residues. The CDR3 DNA sequence: TGTGCCAGGAATGGGGCGGGAGAGGGCACCGGGGAGCTGTTTTTT. Its translation is CARNGAGEGTGELFF.

The chain has TRBV7-9 and TRBJ2-7, with D hard to call. The V gene's germline CDR1 is SEHNR and CDR2 FQNEAQ (reference sequence). Trimming left V 5 bases short and J 3 bases short, with 11 bases between. The CDR3 is 13 amino acids. The CDR3 DNA reads TGTGCCAGCAGCCCGCCGGTCGGCTACGAGCAGTACTTC. Protein product: CASSPPVGYEQYF.

This clonotype turned up a few times. This sequence joins TRBV29-1 and TRBJ2-1, with TRBD2 as a possible D gene (6 bases). V was trimmed by 5 bases and J by 4 bases, leaving 12 bases between them. The CDR3 has 13 residues. The V gene's germline CDR1 is SQVTM and CDR2 ANQGSEA. CDR3 in amino acids: CSVRGRLYNEQFF. The DNA for the CDR3 is TGCAGCGTTAGAGGGAGGCTATACAATGAGCAGTTCTTC.

This clonotype came up a few times. V gene TRBV2 combines with J gene TRBJ2-5; TRBD2 matches at 7 bases. After removal of 2 bases from V and 5 bases from J, the junction contained 23 bases not matched to a gene. The CDR3 runs to 20 residues. Germline loops: CDR1 SNHLY, CDR2 FYNNEI. The CDR3 loop is CASSERGASGPADPIETQYF. The CDR3 bases are TGTGCCAGCAGTGAAAGAGGGGCTAGCGGTCCCGCAGATCCAATCGAGACCCAGTACTTC. The full variable domain, in which reference TRBV2 and TRBJ2-5 provide the parts outside the CDR3, is EPEVTQTPSHQVTQMGQEVILRCVPISNHLYFYWYRQILGQKVEFLVSFYNNEISEKSEIFDDQFSVERPDGSNFTLKIRSTKLEDSAMYFCASSERGASGPADPIETQYFGPGTRLLVL.

This clonotype was observed at least ten times. The chain carries TRBV5-1 and TRBJ2-6; unclear D gene. The CDR3 is made up of 16 amino acids. Per germline, CDR1 SGHRS and CDR2 YFSETQ. Trimming took 3 bases from V and 2 from J, leaving 12 bases between them. CDR3 residues: CASSYLPGTGANVLTF. The CDR3 bases are TGCGCCAGCAGCTATCTCCCCGGTACTGGGGCCAACGTCCTGACTTTC.

This clonotype showed up many times. This chain joins TRBV28 and TRBJ2-7, with D possibly matching TRBD2 (6 bases). CDR3 size: 14 residues. The V gene's germline CDR1 is MDHEN and CDR2 SYDVKM. V was shortened by 8 bases and J by 2 bases, with 16 bases between the two germline ends. CDR3 residues: CASLKGGKAYEQYF. The DNA for the CDR3 is TGTGCCAGCTTGAAGGGCGGGAAGGCCTACGAGCAGTACTTC.

This chain links TRBV7-2 with TRBJ2-5; D remains ambiguous. This CDR3 spans 13 amino acids. Germline V gives CDR1 SGHTA, CDR2 FQGNSA. Deletions cut 2 bases from V and 2 bases from J, with 6 bases between. The CDR3 DNA is TGTGCCAGCAGCTTAAACTTACAAGAGACCCAGTACTTC. It is translated as CASSLNLQETQYF. Filled out from reference TRBV7-2 and TRBJ2-5, the complete variable domain reads GAGVSQSPSNKVTEKGKDVELRCDPISGHTALYWYRQSLGQGLEFLIYFQGNSAPDKSGLPSDRFSAERTGGSVSTLTIQRTQQEDSAVYLCASSLNLQETQYFGPGTRLLVL.

This clonotype has at least ten counts. This sequence joins TRBV28 and TRBJ2-3; 12 bases are a match to TRBD2. The germline V gene encodes CDR1 MDHEN and CDR2 SYDVKM. After removal of 5 bases from V and 2 bases from J, the junction contained 2 bases not matched to a gene. The CDR3 consists of 15 residues. The CDR3 DNA follows: TGTGCCAGCAGTCCTAGCGGGAGGGCCACAGATACGCAGTATTTT. Protein: CASSPSGRATDTQYF.

This clonotype showed up many times. This chain uses TRBV6-6 with TRBJ2-5; D may match TRBD1 or TRBD2 (5 bases each). Germline CDR1 MNHNY, CDR2 SVGAGI (reference sequence). CDR3 length equals 15 residues. Trimming took 0 bases from V and 1 from J, leaving 9 bases between them. Here the CDR3 reads CASSYSSGGQETQYF. The CDR3 nucleotides are TGTGCCAGCAGTTACTCTTCTGGGGGCCAAGAGACCCAGTACTTC.

This clonotype was counted at least ten times. The V and J genes are TRBV28 and TRBJ2-5, with TRBD2 matching 8 bases. Germline lookup yields CDR1 MDHEN and CDR2 SYDVKM. V trimming: 3 bases; J trimming: 0 bases; junction bases outside the gene matches: 12. There are 18 residues in the CDR3. The CDR3 sequence is CASSFGRMASGYQETQYF. In DNA form, the CDR3 reads TGTGCCAGCAGTTTTGGGAGAATGGCTAGCGGGTACCAAGAGACCCAGTACTTC.

V gene TRBV5-1 combines with J gene TRBJ2-2, with D perhaps TRBD2 (6 bases). The CDR3 totals 15 residues. The germline V and J ends were trimmed by 4 bases and 3 bases, with 13 bases remaining between them. CDR1 and CDR2 (germline): SGHRS, YFSETQ. The CDR3 protein is CASSERSSDTGELFF. In DNA, the CDR3 is TGCGCCAGCAGCGAAAGGTCTAGCGACACCGGGGAGCTGTTTTTT. The full variable domain, completed using reference TRBV5-1 and TRBJ2-2, is KAGVTQTPRYLIKTRGQQVTLSCSPISGHRSVSWYQQTPGQGLQFLFEYFSETQRNKGNFPGRFSGRQFSNSRSEMNVSTLELGDSALYLCASSERSSDTGELFFGEGSRLTVL.

The CDR3 DNA reads as TGTGCCAGCAGTTTCGGTCAGTCCTACGAGCAGTACTTC. Translated: CASSFGQSYEQYF. This chain links TRBV27 with TRBJ2-7; no firm D call. The V and J ends lost 3 bases and 1 base respectively, with 7 bases between them. CDR1 MNHEY and CDR2 SMNVEV come from the germline V gene (reference sequence). The CDR3 runs to 13 residues.

This clonotype was counted ten times or more. The J gene is TRBJ2-7, the V gene TRBV15; D uncertain. Per the germline V gene, CDR1 is LNHNV and CDR2 is YYDKDF (reference sequence). V lost 0 bases to trimming and J lost 1 base, with 10 bases between them. CDR3 length: 15 residues. CDR3 DNA: TGTGCCACCAGCAGAGAGCAGATCGGATCCTACGAGCAGTACTTC. Protein product: CATSREQIGSYEQYF.

This clonotype was detected many times. The V gene is TRBV7-3, the J gene TRBJ2-1; the D is unclear. This CDR3 spans 13 amino acids. The V gene's germline CDR1 is SGHTA and CDR2 FQGTGA. The V end lost 5 bases, the J end lost 7 bases, and 12 bases lay between the germline ends. The CDR3 region has the DNA TGTGCCAGCAGCCTAAGTTACGATAATGAGCAGTTCTTC. Protein: CASSLSYDNEQFF.

This clonotype turned up a few times. This sequence joins TRBV13 and TRBJ2-1; 14 bases are shared with TRBD2. This CDR3 has 18 amino acids. V was clipped by 5 bases and J by 2 bases; unmatched bases: 8. Germline lookup yields CDR1 PRHDT and CDR2 FYEKMQ (reference sequence). CDR3 amino acids: CASSRPGLAGGTYNEQFF. CDR3 DNA sequence: TGTGCCAGCAGCCGACCTGGACTAGCGGGAGGAACCTACAATGAGCAGTTCTTC.

This clonotype was seen a few times. The chain uses TRBV20-1 and TRBJ2-1, with TRBD2 matching over 12 bases. The germline V gene encodes CDR1 DFQATT and CDR2 SNEGSKA (reference sequence). V dropped 5 bases and J dropped 3; count of bases not matched to a gene: 5. This CDR3 region has 15 residues. The CDR3 loop is CSAATTSGGYNEQFF. The CDR3 DNA reads as TGCAGTGCTGCTACGACTAGCGGGGGCTACAATGAGCAGTTCTTC.

The genes are TRBV6-1 and TRBJ2-2; D uncertain. In germline, CDR1 is MNHNS, CDR2 SASEGT. The ends were cut back, 3 bases at V and 3 bases at J, with 11 bases in the middle. The CDR3 spans 15 residues. The CDR3 spells CASSEASFYTGELFF. The CDR3 nucleotides read TGTGCCAGCAGTGAGGCTAGTTTCTACACCGGGGAGCTGTTTTTT.

The chain has TRBV5-5 and TRBJ2-3; TRBD2 aligns across 11 bases. Per germline, CDR1 SGHKS and CDR2 YYEKEE (reference sequence). The CDR3 length is 18 residues. J lost 3 bases, V lost 4 bases, and 13 bases had no gene match. CDR3 region: CASSQLAGVPQRTDTQYF. DNA for the CDR3: TGTGCCAGCAGCCAACTAGCGGGAGTCCCTCAAAGGACAGATACGCAGTATTTT.